These 27 T cell receptor beta chains originate from one sample sequenced in a study of read filtering for tumor transcriptome and immune sequencing. The library was built from roughly 400 ng RNA with molecular barcoded adaptors for alpha/delta and beta/gamma chains. In TCRdb, the reads were re-called with MiXCR into one record per CDR3 protein. The sample contains some 130,000 distinct CDR3 sequences, under 15% of which appear only once. Sequenced material: a population of CD138-negative cells sorted from bone marrow. The receptors shown here come from a donor aged 40 or over with multiple myeloma.

This clonotype was recorded many times. Germline and junction disagree at one end, which may indicate a read error. The V call is TRBV10-1, the J call TRBJ2-2; D may be TRBD1 or TRBD2 (5 bases each). From germline, CDR1 is WNHNN and CDR2 SYGVQD (reference sequence). This CDR3 region has 14 residues. This CDR3 is CASSSGPNTGELFF. The CDR3 nucleotides are TGTGCCAGCAGTTCGGGACCGAACACCGGGGAGCTGTTTTTT.

Concerning this clonotype: A read error may produce the germline difference seen at one junction end. The chain is built from TRBV20-1 and TRBJ2-1; 13 bases line up with TRBD2. CDR3 length: 16 residues. Germline V gives CDR1 DFQATT, CDR2 SNEGSKA (reference sequence). CDR3 residues: CSVSSGTSGAYNEQFF. CDR3 nucleotides: TGCAGTGTTAGTTCTGGGACTAGCGGGGCCTACAACGAGCAGTTCTTC.

This clonotype was seen repeatedly, ten times or more. V usage is TRBV20-1 and J usage is TRBJ2-3; D might be TRBD2 (7 bases). This CDR3 is built from 17 residues. Trimming cost V 3 bases and J 6 bases, with 25 bases left between them. Germline lookup yields CDR1 DFQATT and CDR2 SNEGSKA (reference sequence). CDR3: CSARGQVLGGAMDTQYF. Written as DNA, the CDR3 is TGCAGTGCTAGGGGCCAGGTTTTGGGGGGGGCCATGGATACGCAGTATTTT.

Ten or more counts support this clonotype. The chain employs TRBV3-1 and TRBJ2-5; D is ambiguous. Trimming stripped 0 bases from V and 7 bases from J, with 6 bases between. There are 12 residues in the CDR3. Germline CDR1 is LGHDT and CDR2 is YNNKEL (reference sequence). The CDR3 is CASSQEVGTQYF. The CDR3 DNA is TGTGCCAGCAGCCAAGAAGTGGGGACCCAGTACTTC.

To note about this clonotype: The junction departs from germline at one end; a sequencing error may be responsible. The genes are TRBV27 and TRBJ2-1; 10 nucleotides align to TRBD2. The CDR3 contains 16 residues. Germline V gives CDR1 MNHEY, CDR2 SMNVEV (reference sequence). The DNA for the CDR3 is TGTGCCGGCAGCCCCCGAAGCGGGAGGGCCGACAACGAGCAGTTCTTC. It is translated as CAGSPRSGRADNEQFF.

Concerning this clonotype: This could be a read error, since a much larger clone is one nucleotide away. No conserved phenylalanine or tryptophan ends this CDR3, so it is likely a read error. This sequence joins TRBV20-1 and TRBJ1-1, with no clear D. V gave up 3 bases and J gave up 5 bases, with 7 bases separating them. Germline-derived CDR1 and CDR2 are DFQATT and SNEGSKA (reference sequence). CDR3 length: 11 residues. CDR3 nucleotides: TGCAGTGCTAGTCCCGGAACTGAAGCTTTCCTT. Translated, it gives CSASPGTEAFL.

Points on this clonotype: A much larger clone lies one base from this, so it may be a read error. The chain uses TRBV3-1 and TRBJ1-1; no definite D call. Between the trimmed V and J ends, which lost 7 bases and 1 base, there was a span of 13 bases. CDR3 length equals 14 residues. Germline CDR1 is LGHDT and CDR2 is YNNKEL (reference sequence). For the CDR3, the DNA is TGTGCCAGCAAGGGTGGACGGAAGAACACTGAAGCTTTCTTT. This sequence encodes CASKGGRKNTEAFF.

As regards this clonotype: Since a much larger clone is just one base distant, this may be a read error. The chain links TRBV7-9 to TRBJ2-7; weak D call: TRBD2 (6 bases). The germline V gene encodes CDR1 SEHNR and CDR2 FQNEAQ (reference sequence). There are 15 residues in the CDR3. The chain's CDR3 is CASNLAAELVYEQYF. CDR3 DNA sequence: TGTGCCAGCAACTTAGCGGCGGAGCTCGTTTACGAGCAGTACTTC.

This clonotype has ten or more counts. V is TRBV6-6 and J is TRBJ2-2; unclear D gene. V was clipped by 7 bases and J by 6 bases, with 21 bases between them. Germline lookup yields CDR1 MNHNY and CDR2 SVGAGI (reference sequence). The CDR3 has 16 amino acids. CDR3: CASTPSPKGYSGELFF. CDR3 nucleotides: TGTGCCAGCACCCCAAGCCCGAAGGGTTATTCCGGGGAGCTGTTTTTT.

The sample holds many counts of this clonotype. The chain couples TRBV29-1 to TRBJ2-3; weak D call: TRBD1 (6 bases). Germline CDR1 SQVTM, CDR2 ANQGSEA. The V and J ends lost 4 bases and 1 base respectively, with 9 bases between them. CDR3 length: 13 residues. CDR3 bases: TGCAGCGTTGGATGGGGGCGCACAGATACGCAGTATTTT. This sequence encodes CSVGWGRTDTQYF.

V usage is TRBV18 and J usage is TRBJ1-2, with 7 positions matching TRBD1. The CDR3 has 15 residues. Germline CDR1 is KGHSH and CDR2 is LQKENI. V lost 3 bases to trimming and J lost 6 bases; unmatched junction nucleotides: 10. The CDR3 sequence is CASSPALDRPNGYTF. Here the CDR3 DNA reads TGTGCCAGCTCACCCGCCTTGGACAGGCCCAATGGCTACACCTTC.

This clonotype occurred many times. The V gene is TRBV11-2, the J gene TRBJ1-1; TRBD1 is a possible D gene (5 bases). The CDR3 spans 15 residues. The germline gives CDR1 SGHAT, CDR2 FQNNGV. V was clipped by 5 bases and J by 6 bases, with 19 bases between them. Written as DNA, the CDR3 is TGTGCCAGCAGCCCGATGAGGGGTAGTTGGGCTGAAGCTTTCTTT. Its protein is CASSPMRGSWAEAFF.

Worth noting for this clonotype: This may stem from a read error, because a much larger clone lies one nucleotide away. The rearrangement links TRBV15 to TRBJ2-1, with 9 nucleotides matching TRBD1. Germline V gives CDR1 LNHNV, CDR2 YYDKDF (reference sequence). The CDR3 is 16 amino acids. The CDR3 region has the DNA TGTGCCACCAGCACCTTTGGGACAGGGTTCTACAATGAGCAGTCCTTC. It codes for CATSTFGTGFYNEQSF.

This clonotype occurred many times. V is TRBV5-1 and J is TRBJ2-1; 8 positions match TRBD1. The junction had 5 bases not matched to a gene; V was cut back by 4 bases and J by 2 bases. The CDR3 extends over 15 amino acids. Germline V gives CDR1 SGHRS, CDR2 YFSETQ. CDR3: CASSPGTGPYNEQFF. CDR3 bases: TGCGCCAGCAGCCCCGGGACAGGTCCCTACAATGAGCAGTTCTTC.

This clonotype was observed a handful of times. A much larger clone differs from this one at a single base, so this may be a read error. The chain recombines TRBV6-1 with TRBJ1-1; no clear D. The CDR3 extends over 17 amino acids. V was shortened by 4 bases and J by 4 bases, with 22 bases between the two germline ends. Germline V gives CDR1 MNHNS, CDR2 SASEGT. CDR3 sequence (DNA): TGTGCCAGCAGTGGCGGTGGGCGTCCCCTTGGTCGCACTGAAGCTTTCTTT. This sequence encodes CASSGGGRPLGRTEAFF.

This clonotype came up a few times. The chain links TRBV6-6 to TRBJ2-7; tentatively, D is TRBD1 (5 bases). Per the germline V gene, CDR1 is MNHNY and CDR2 is SVGAGI (reference sequence). The CDR3 runs to 14 residues. The ends were cut back, 5 bases at V and 1 base at J, with 12 bases in the middle. CDR3 in amino acids: CASSGRVRSYEQYF. The CDR3 nucleotides are TGTGCCAGCAGTGGCAGGGTGAGGTCCTACGAGCAGTACTTC.

This clonotype has only a few counts. The rearrangement links TRBV20-1 to TRBJ2-5; D ambiguous. CDR1 is DFQATT and CDR2 is SNEGSKA in the germline V gene (reference sequence). V lost 0 bases to trimming and J lost 3 bases, with 8 bases between them. The CDR3 loop spans 13 amino acids. CDR3: CSARDEVKETQYF. The DNA of the CDR3 is TGCAGTGCTAGAGATGAGGTAAAAGAGACCCAGTACTTC.

In this sample, this clonotype turned up many times. The chain uses TRBV28 and TRBJ2-5; the match to TRBD2 covers 7 bases. V dropped 6 bases and J dropped 3; count of bases not matched to a gene: 10. The CDR3 runs to 15 residues. Germline CDR1 is MDHEN and CDR2 is SYDVKM. CDR3 sequence (DNA): TGTGCCAGCAGCCCCGCCGGGCTAGCGGAAGAGACCCAGTACTTC. This codes for CASSPAGLAEETQYF.

The chain is built from TRBV3-1 and TRBJ2-5; 7 nucleotides match TRBD1. Germline trimming cut 5 bases from V and 3 bases from J; bases unmatched to any gene: 9. The CDR3 spans 15 residues. CDR1 is LGHDT, CDR2 YNNKEL, per germline (reference sequence). CDR3 in DNA: TGTGCCAGCAGCTTTACCGGGACAGCAAAAGAGACCCAGTACTTC. Translating gives CASSFTGTAKETQYF.

This clonotype was found many times. V gene TRBV10-3 combines with J gene TRBJ2-7, with D possibly being TRBD2 (6 bases). The germline gives CDR1 ENHRY, CDR2 SYGVKD. V was pared by 5 bases and J by 0 bases, with 11 bases between. CDR3 length equals 14 residues. The CDR3 nucleotides are TGTGCCATCAGTCGGGACTCTAGCTCCTACGAGCAGTACTTC. This sequence encodes CAISRDSSSYEQYF.

About this clonotype: At one of its ends the junction is not consistent with the germline gene, which may arise from a read error. The chain is built from TRBV18 and TRBJ1-6; a possible D gene is TRBD1 (5 bases). Germline V lookup: CDR1 KGHSH, CDR2 LQKENI. CDR3 length: 14 residues. The CDR3 loop reads CASSPGGENSPLPF. The CDR3 nucleotides are TGTGCCAGCTCACCCGGGGGAGAGAATTCACCCCTCCCCTTT.

At least ten counts were recorded for this clonotype. The chain employs TRBV6-6 and TRBJ2-5, with D perhaps matching TRBD2 (6 bases). Germline CDR1 reads MNHNY; CDR2 reads SVGAGI (reference sequence). There are 16 residues in the CDR3. V lost 2 bases and J lost 1, with 14 bases in between. The CDR3 nucleotides read TGTGCCAGCAGTTACCCACTGGAGGGGACCCAAGAGACCCAGTACTTC. Translation gives CASSYPLEGTQETQYF.

This clonotype appeared many times. The chain is built from TRBV12-3 or TRBV12-4 and TRBJ2-1; 8 positions agree with TRBD1. CDR3 length: 14 amino acids. J was trimmed by 4 bases and V by 5 bases; bases with no gene match: 4. The CDR3 sequence: CASSEGQAYNEQFF. As DNA, the CDR3 is TGTGCCAGCAGTGAGGGACAGGCATACAATGAGCAGTTCTTC.

Ten or more counts support this clonotype. V and J are TRBV9 and TRBJ2-5; D gene unclear. CDR3 length: 13 amino acids. CDR1 is SGDLS and CDR2 is YYNGEE in the germline V gene. The germline V and J ends were trimmed by 0 bases and 4 bases, with 7 bases remaining between them. CDR3 in amino acids: CASSVVVGETQYF. Here the CDR3 DNA reads TGTGCCAGCAGCGTAGTTGTTGGAGAGACCCAGTACTTC.

In the case of this clonotype: A read error is the likely source, as a far larger clone sits one nucleotide away. This chain links TRBV11-2 with TRBJ1-5, with D perhaps matching TRBD1 (6 bases). CDR1 is SGHAT and CDR2 is FQNNGV in the germline V gene. CDR3 length: 14 residues. CDR3 amino acids: CTSSLQGGNQPQHF. CDR3 bases: TGTACCAGCAGCTTACAGGGTGGCAATCAGCCCCAGCATTTT.

This clonotype was seen ten or more times. V is TRBV18 and J is TRBJ1-4, with TRBD1 matching over 9 bases. V dropped 4 bases and J dropped 4; count of bases not matched to a gene: 4. Germline loops: CDR1 KGHSH, CDR2 LQKENI. The CDR3 is 15 amino acids. CDR3 residues: CASSHPTGGNEKLFF. DNA for the CDR3: TGTGCCAGCTCACACCCGACAGGGGGTAATGAAAAACTGTTTTTT.

This clonotype occurred many times. This rearrangement joins TRBV7-3 to TRBJ2-3, with 9 bases lining up with TRBD1. The length of the CDR3 is 14 residues. V lost 5 bases, J lost 8 bases, and 8 bases stayed unmatched. Per the germline V gene, CDR1 is SGHTA and CDR2 is FQGTGA. The CDR3 sequence: CASSPGQGWGTQYF. The CDR3 DNA follows: TGTGCCAGCAGCCCGGGACAGGGTTGGGGTACGCAGTATTTT.